The T cell receptor beta chain under discussion was sequenced for a study of cytomegalovirus exposure and HLA in healthy donors. Notes on the study in general: Cytomegalovirus association was listed for 170 or so TCR beta chains.

Sequencing was performed with immunoSEQ multiplex PCR; in TCRdb, only in-frame clones are kept and a portion is missing. This sample has more than 110,000 clones, with around 88% found just once. Concerning this clone: The antigen remains undetermined.

Among the 110 or so subjects of the validation cohort, separate from the 666-subject first cohort, were the donors. CDR1 is MDHEN, CDR2 SYDVKM, per germline. The CDR3 length is 15 residues. Germline trimming cut 5 bases from V and 7 bases from J; bases unmatched to any gene: 8. The source of this sequence is a woman aged 18-35 years in good health and CMV-seropositive. Material: PBMCs. V usage is TRBV28 and J usage is TRBJ1-1, with TRBD1 matching 12 bases. The CDR3 sequence: CASSRDRGLWGEAFF. The CDR3 DNA follows: TGTGCCAGCAGTAGGGACAGGGGGCTGTGGGGTGAAGCTTTCTTT.